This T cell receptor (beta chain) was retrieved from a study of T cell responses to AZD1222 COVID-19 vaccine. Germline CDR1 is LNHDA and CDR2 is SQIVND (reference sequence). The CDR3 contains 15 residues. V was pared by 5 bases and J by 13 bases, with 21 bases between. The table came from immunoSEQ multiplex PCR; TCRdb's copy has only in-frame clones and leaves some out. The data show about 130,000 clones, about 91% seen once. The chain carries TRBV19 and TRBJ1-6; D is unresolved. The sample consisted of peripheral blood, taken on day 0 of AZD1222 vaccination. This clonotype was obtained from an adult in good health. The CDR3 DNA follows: TGTGCCAGTAGTCCGTACGATAACCTCTTTTCCCCCCTCCACTTT. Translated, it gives CASSPYDNLFSPLHF.